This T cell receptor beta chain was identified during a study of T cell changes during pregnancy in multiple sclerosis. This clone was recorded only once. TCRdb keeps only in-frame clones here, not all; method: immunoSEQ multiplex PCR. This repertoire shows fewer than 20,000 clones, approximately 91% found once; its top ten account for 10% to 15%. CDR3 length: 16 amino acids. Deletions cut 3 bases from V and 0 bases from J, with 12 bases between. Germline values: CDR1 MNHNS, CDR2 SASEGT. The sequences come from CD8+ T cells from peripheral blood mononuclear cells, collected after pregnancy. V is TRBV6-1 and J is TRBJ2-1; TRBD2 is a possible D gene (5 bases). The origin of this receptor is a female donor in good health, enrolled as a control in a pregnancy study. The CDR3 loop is CASSEDLVSSYNEQFF. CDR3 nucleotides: TGTGCCAGCAGTGAGGACTTAGTGAGCTCCTACAATGAGCAGTTCTTC.